This is a list of T cell receptor beta chains from one sample in a study of cytomegalovirus exposure and HLA in healthy donors. The protocol was immunoSEQ multiplex PCR, while the TCRdb copy is restricted to in-frame clones and leaves out a portion. This sample carries 150,000 to 200,000 clones, roughly 74% of them seen once, and the ten largest clones take roughly 1.9%. The sequenced material came from PBMCs. These receptors all come from a woman in her twenties or thirties in good health and CMV-seronegative. CDR3s include the opening cysteine and the closing phenylalanine or tryptophan. A D gene is named only where the DNA matches it firmly.

d_call: NA
v_call: TRBV9
j_call: TRBJ2-7
cdr3_aa: CASSARPGQQYEQYF

d_call: NA
v_call: TRBV2
j_call: TRBJ2-7
cdr3_aa: CASRGGRRVLYEQYF

d_call: TRBD1
v_call: TRBV19
j_call: TRBJ1-5
cdr3_aa: CASSIGQGDQPQHF

d_call: NA
v_call: TRBV5-1
j_call: TRBJ1-1
cdr3_aa: CASSNGQPNTEAFF

d_call: NA
v_call: TRBV5-6
j_call: TRBJ1-1
cdr3_aa: CASSLGSGKAFF

d_call: TRBD1
v_call: TRBV5-4
j_call: TRBJ2-2
cdr3_aa: CASSSPDRGYTGELFF

d_call: TRBD2
v_call: TRBV27
j_call: TRBJ2-1
cdr3_aa: CASSLSAGAYNEQFF

d_call: TRBD1
v_call: TRBV5-1
j_call: TRBJ1-4
cdr3_aa: CASSSQGKNEKLFF

d_call: TRBD1
v_call: TRBV5-8
j_call: TRBJ1-5
cdr3_aa: CASSLMYGTGLEFNQPQHF

d_call: NA
v_call: TRBV30
j_call: TRBJ1-2
cdr3_aa: CAWTRGGALRGYTF

d_call: NA
v_call: TRBV5-6
j_call: TRBJ1-5
cdr3_aa: CASSFGGSRVLSNQPQHF

d_call: TRBD2
v_call: TRBV30
j_call: TRBJ2-3
cdr3_aa: CAWSVFSGRSDTQYF

d_call: NA
v_call: TRBV5-1
j_call: TRBJ2-1
cdr3_aa: CASSLVGGYSYNEQFF

d_call: NA
v_call: TRBV7-3
j_call: TRBJ1-2
cdr3_aa: CASSPLGGYGYTF

d_call: TRBD2
v_call: TRBV9
j_call: TRBJ2-6
cdr3_aa: CASSTAAGVPSGANALTF

d_call: NA
v_call: TRBV28
j_call: TRBJ1-2
cdr3_aa: CASGRGYTF

d_call: TRBD1
v_call: TRBV7-6
j_call: TRBJ1-1
cdr3_aa: CASSSTGGMRAFF

d_call: TRBD1
v_call: TRBV18
j_call: TRBJ1-2
cdr3_aa: CASSPGQVRGYTF

d_call: NA
v_call: TRBV29-1
j_call: TRBJ2-2
cdr3_aa: CSVLSTHTGELFF

d_call: NA
v_call: TRBV6-5
j_call: TRBJ2-1
cdr3_aa: CASSYGGEQFF

d_call: TRBD2
v_call: TRBV7-3
j_call: TRBJ2-1
cdr3_aa: CASRASGGYNEQFF

d_call: TRBD2
v_call: TRBV19
j_call: TRBJ2-2
cdr3_aa: CATLRTSGGAGGELFF

d_call: TRBD2
v_call: TRBV5-1
j_call: TRBJ2-1
cdr3_aa: CASSLSGGTMSEQFF

d_call: TRBD2
v_call: TRBV4-1
j_call: TRBJ2-5
cdr3_aa: CASRGRLGTRGAETQYF

d_call: NA
v_call: TRBV5-1
j_call: TRBJ1-1
cdr3_aa: CASSLEARGMNTEAFF

d_call: TRBD1
v_call: TRBV11-2
j_call: TRBJ1-5
cdr3_aa: CASSLGDSPLNQPQHF

d_call: NA
v_call: TRBV5-4
j_call: TRBJ1-4
cdr3_aa: CASSFGGTGTDYEKLFF

d_call: TRBD1
v_call: TRBV9
j_call: TRBJ2-7
cdr3_aa: CASSPGTETFYEQYF